A selection of T cell receptor beta chains follows, all from one sample in a study of beta chain features in type 1 diabetes. Assay: immunoSEQ multiplex PCR; the TCRdb copy retains only in-frame clones and omits some. The sample contains some 250,000 clones, 27% of which appear only once. Sample: central memory CD4+ T cells from blood. The source is a man aged 30 to 45 in good health. Both conserved end residues are part of each CDR3. The order of the fields is V gene, J gene, D gene, clone size, CDR3 DNA, CDR3 protein. The D gene is left open where the match is weak. Clone size is shown for a subset of rows, as once, few, many or a class of expanded clone.

V: TRBV9
J: TRBJ2-5
D: NA
size: NA
DNA: TGTGCCAGCAGCACCAGAGAGAGGACGGCAGGGGCGAGACAAGAGACCCAGTACTTC
CDR3: CASSTRERTAGARQETQYF

V: TRBV18
J: TRBJ2-5
D: TRBD2
size: NA
DNA: TGTGCCAGCTCACCGACTAGCGGGAGAGGAGAGACCCAGTACTTC
CDR3: CASSPTSGRGETQYF

V: TRBV4-3
J: TRBJ2-3
D: NA
size: few
DNA: TGCGCCAGCAGCCAGAGCCCAGCAGATACGCAGTATTTT
CDR3: CASSQSPADTQYF

V: TRBV7-2
J: TRBJ2-7
D: TRBD1
size: NA
DNA: TGTGCCAGCAGCGCCGGGACAGGTTTCGAGCAGTACTTC
CDR3: CASSAGTGFEQYF

V: TRBV5-1
J: TRBJ2-2
D: NA
size: few
DNA: TGCGCCAGCAGCCTAGAACTACAGGCTTACACCGGGGAGCTGTTTTTT
CDR3: CASSLELQAYTGELFF

V: TRBV5-5
J: TRBJ2-5
D: NA
size: few
DNA: TGTGCCAGCAGCGGGGGGGCCGTTCTGGAGACCCAGTACTTC
CDR3: CASSGGAVLETQYF

V: TRBV7-9
J: TRBJ2-2
D: NA
size: NA
DNA: TGTGCCAGCAGCCCCTCCCGGGATTTGTATACCGGGGAGCTGTTTTTT
CDR3: CASSPSRDLYTGELFF

V: TRBV5-1
J: TRBJ2-1
D: NA
size: NA
DNA: TGCGCCAGTGGGATTAGCGGAAGCTCCTACAATGAGCAGTTCTTC
CDR3: CASGISGSSYNEQFF

V: TRBV7-8
J: TRBJ1-2
D: NA
size: NA
DNA: TGTGCCAGCAGCTTAGCAGGGAACAATGGCTACACCTTC
CDR3: CASSLAGNNGYTF

V: TRBV6-5
J: TRBJ2-1
D: NA
size: NA
DNA: TGTGCCAGCAGCAACGCCGGGACACGGATGGAGCAGTTCTTC
CDR3: CASSNAGTRMEQFF

V: TRBV6-5
J: TRBJ1-6
D: NA
size: NA
DNA: TGTGCCAGCAGTGAGCGTAGAGGAGATTCACCCCTCCACTTT
CDR3: CASSERRGDSPLHF

V: TRBV25-1
J: TRBJ2-2
D: NA
size: few
DNA: TGTGCCAGCAGTGAATCCAAGGGGAACACCGGGGAGCTGTTTTTT
CDR3: CASSESKGNTGELFF

V: TRBV7-2
J: TRBJ2-7
D: NA
size: many
DNA: TGTGCCAGCAGCGACAGGTACGAGCAGTACTTC
CDR3: CASSDRYEQYF

V: TRBV2
J: TRBJ2-7
D: NA
size: NA
DNA: TGTGCCAGCAAGGAGGGGGCCTACGAGCAGTACTTC
CDR3: CASKEGAYEQYF

V: TRBV7-7
J: TRBJ2-7
D: TRBD2
size: once
DNA: TGTGCCAGCAGCCCGGGACTAACATACGAGCAGTACTTC
CDR3: CASSPGLTYEQYF

V: TRBV6-1
J: TRBJ2-5
D: NA
size: NA
DNA: TGTGCCAGCACTCAGGGTGGGCAAGAGACCCAGTACTTC
CDR3: CASTQGGQETQYF

V: TRBV7-9
J: TRBJ2-5
D: TRBD1
size: few
DNA: TGTGCCAGCAGCTTAGCGGGACAGGGTTTGGAGACCCAGTACTTC
CDR3: CASSLAGQGLETQYF

V: TRBV29-1
J: TRBJ2-6
D: NA
size: NA
DNA: TGCAGCGTCGACATCTCTGGGGCCAACGTCCTGACTTTC
CDR3: CSVDISGANVLTF

V: TRBV29-1
J: TRBJ1-2
D: NA
size: NA
DNA: TGCAGCGTTACCCAGGGAGGAGATGGCTACACCTTC
CDR3: CSVTQGGDGYTF

V: TRBV2
J: TRBJ2-3
D: TRBD1
size: NA
DNA: TGTGCCAGCAGTTTAACAGGGGCGAGCACAGATACGCAGTATTTT
CDR3: CASSLTGASTDTQYF

V: TRBV7-2
J: TRBJ2-1
D: NA
size: NA
DNA: TGTGCCAGCAGCTTAGACAGGTCCGACAATGAGCAGTTCTTC
CDR3: CASSLDRSDNEQFF

V: TRBV2
J: TRBJ2-7
D: NA
size: NA
DNA: TGTGCCAGCAGTGACGCAGGGAACTACGAGCAGTACTTC
CDR3: CASSDAGNYEQYF

V: TRBV5-4
J: TRBJ2-5
D: TRBD2
size: NA
DNA: TGTGCCAGCAGCTTGTACCTAGCGGGAGCCCTAGAGACCCAGTACTTC
CDR3: CASSLYLAGALETQYF

V: TRBV2
J: TRBJ2-7
D: NA
size: few
DNA: TGTGCCAGTCCCGCTTCGGGACTTTATTCCTACGAGCAGTACTTC
CDR3: CASPASGLYSYEQYF

V: TRBV7-2
J: TRBJ2-1
D: NA
size: NA
DNA: TGTGCCAGCAGCTTAGCTCAGGGACACAGCTTCTACAATGAGCAGTTCTTC
CDR3: CASSLAQGHSFYNEQFF

V: TRBV11-3
J: TRBJ2-3
D: NA
size: once
DNA: TGTGCCAGCCGTAGGGGAGCCTCCACAGATACGCAGTATTTT
CDR3: CASRRGASTDTQYF

V: TRBV2
J: TRBJ2-3
D: TRBD2
size: few
DNA: TGTGCCAGCAGCCCCAGACTAGCGGGAGACGCAGATACGCAGTATTTT
CDR3: CASSPRLAGDADTQYF

V: TRBV27
J: TRBJ2-3
D: NA
size: NA
DNA: TGTGCCAGCAGTTTAGGTCGAAGGCTATCCTTGTCGGATACGCAGTATTTT
CDR3: CASSLGRRLSLSDTQYF

V: TRBV7-9
J: TRBJ2-3
D: NA
size: NA
DNA: TGTGCCATGGGTGACGCAGATACGCAGTATTTT
CDR3: CAMGDADTQYF

V: TRBV28
J: TRBJ2-3
D: NA
size: NA
DNA: TGTGCCAGCAGCGGGGACTTCACAGATACGCAGTATTTT
CDR3: CASSGDFTDTQYF

V: TRBV15
J: TRBJ1-5
D: NA
size: few
DNA: TGTGCCACCAGCAGAGCGGTGGCGAGGTACGGCAATCAGCCCCAGCATTTT
CDR3: CATSRAVARYGNQPQHF

V: TRBV29-1
J: TRBJ1-5
D: NA
size: NA
DNA: TGCAGCGTTGAGGTAGGGGGGCGGAATCAGCCCCAGCATTTT
CDR3: CSVEVGGRNQPQHF

V: TRBV2
J: TRBJ1-2
D: TRBD1
size: few
DNA: TGTGCCAGCACCCCTCAGCCAGGGGGCTCAAATGGCTACACCTTC
CDR3: CASTPQPGGSNGYTF

V: TRBV19
J: TRBJ2-5
D: NA
size: few
DNA: TGTGCCAGTAGTACCGGGTCCCAAGAGACCCAGTACTTC
CDR3: CASSTGSQETQYF

V: TRBV14
J: TRBJ1-6
D: NA
size: few
DNA: TGTGCCAGCAGCCTCAATTCACCGACAGACTCATCTCTCCACTTT
CDR3: CASSLNSPTDSSLHF

V: TRBV29-1
J: TRBJ1-3
D: NA
size: NA
DNA: TGCAGCGTTGAAGAAAGGACAGTCGCGCACACCATATATTTT
CDR3: CSVEERTVAHTIYF

V: TRBV18
J: TRBJ1-6
D: TRBD1
size: once
DNA: TGTGCCAGCTCACCACCGGGACAGGAATCACCCCTCCACTTT
CDR3: CASSPPGQESPLHF

V: TRBV5-1
J: TRBJ2-7
D: NA
size: NA
DNA: TGCGCCAGCAGCTTGACAGTTAACTACGAGCAGTACTTC
CDR3: CASSLTVNYEQYF

V: TRBV30
J: TRBJ1-1
D: NA
size: few
DNA: TGTGCCTGGAGTAACGGGGTTAACACTGAAGCTTTCTTT
CDR3: CAWSNGVNTEAFF

V: TRBV5-1
J: TRBJ2-2
D: TRBD2
size: few
DNA: TGCGCCAGCAGTCTAGCGGGAGAGGTCGGGGAGCTGTTTTTT
CDR3: CASSLAGEVGELFF

V: TRBV5-1
J: TRBJ2-5
D: NA
size: NA
DNA: TGCGCCAGCAGCTGGGACCAAGAGACCCAGTACTTC
CDR3: CASSWDQETQYF